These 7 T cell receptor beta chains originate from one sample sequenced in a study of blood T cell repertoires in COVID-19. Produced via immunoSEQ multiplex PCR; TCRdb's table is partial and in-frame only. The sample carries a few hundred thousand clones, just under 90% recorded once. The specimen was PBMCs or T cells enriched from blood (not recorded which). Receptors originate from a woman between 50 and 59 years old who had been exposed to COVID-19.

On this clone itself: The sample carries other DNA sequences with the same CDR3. CDR3 nucleotide sequence: TGTGCCAGCTCCCCAGGACAGGGTAACTATGGCTACACCTTC. Its translation is CASSPGQGNYGYTF. The chain combines TRBV18 with TRBJ1-2, with 8 bases fitting TRBD1. Germline trimming cut 6 bases from V and 1 base from J; bases unmatched to any gene: 4. Germline loops: CDR1 KGHSH, CDR2 LQKENI. This CDR3 spans 14 amino acids.

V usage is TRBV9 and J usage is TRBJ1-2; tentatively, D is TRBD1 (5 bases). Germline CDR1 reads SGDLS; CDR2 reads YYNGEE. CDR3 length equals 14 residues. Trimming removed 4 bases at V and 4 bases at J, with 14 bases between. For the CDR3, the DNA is TGTGCCAGCAGCTTTCGAGGGGAGGGCTATGGCTACACCTTC. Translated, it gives CASSFRGEGYGYTF. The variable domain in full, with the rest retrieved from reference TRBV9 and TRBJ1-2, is DSGVTQTPKHLITATGQRVTLRCSPRSGDLSVYWYQQSLDQGLQFLIQYYNGEERAKGNILERFSAQQFPDLHSELNLSSLELGDSALYFCASSFRGEGYGYTFGSGTRLTVV.

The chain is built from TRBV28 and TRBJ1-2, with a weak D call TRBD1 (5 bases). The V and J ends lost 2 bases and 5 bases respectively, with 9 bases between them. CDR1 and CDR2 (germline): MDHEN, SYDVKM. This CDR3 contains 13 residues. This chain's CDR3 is CASSLTGHYGYTF. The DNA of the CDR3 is TGTGCCAGCAGTTTAACAGGCCATTATGGCTACACCTTC.

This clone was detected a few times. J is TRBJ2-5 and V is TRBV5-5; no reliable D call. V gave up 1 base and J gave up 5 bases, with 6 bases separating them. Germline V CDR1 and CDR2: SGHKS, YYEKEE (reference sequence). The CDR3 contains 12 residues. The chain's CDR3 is CASSLTEETQYF. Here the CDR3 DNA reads TGTGCCAGCAGCTTGACCGAGGAGACCCAGTACTTC.

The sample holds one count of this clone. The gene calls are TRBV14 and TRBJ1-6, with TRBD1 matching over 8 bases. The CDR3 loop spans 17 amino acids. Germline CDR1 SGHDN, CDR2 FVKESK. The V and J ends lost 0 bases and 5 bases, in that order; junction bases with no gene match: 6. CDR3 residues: CASSQDPPGQDNSPLHF. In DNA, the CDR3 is TGTGCCAGCAGCCAAGACCCCCCGGGACAGGATAATTCACCCCTCCACTTT.

The CDR3 nucleotides read TGTGCCAGTGGGGGGGCGCGGTATGGCTACACCTTC. It encodes CASGGARYGYTF. The chain links TRBV28 to TRBJ1-2; possible D gene TRBD1, 6 bases. Germline loops: CDR1 MDHEN, CDR2 SYDVKM. The CDR3 totals 12 residues. V was shortened by 9 bases and J by 5 bases, with 13 bases between the two germline ends.

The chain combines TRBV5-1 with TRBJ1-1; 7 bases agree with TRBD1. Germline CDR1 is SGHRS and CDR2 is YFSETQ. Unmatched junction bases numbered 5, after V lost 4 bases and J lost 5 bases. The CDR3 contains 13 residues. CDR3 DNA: TGCGCCAGCAGCCCGACAGGGAGGACTGAAGCTTTCTTT. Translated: CASSPTGRTEAFF. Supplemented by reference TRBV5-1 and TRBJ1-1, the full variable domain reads KAGVTQTPRYLIKTRGQQVTLSCSPISGHRSVSWYQQTPGQGLQFLFEYFSETQRNKGNFPGRFSGRQFSNSRSEMNVSTLELGDSALYLCASSPTGRTEAFFGQGTRLTVV.